This TCR beta chain emerged from a study of cytomegalovirus exposure and HLA in healthy donors. Researchers ran the PCR with 60 Vbeta and 13 Jbeta primers. Some clones are missing from TCRdb's copy, which holds only in-frame ones; the method was immunoSEQ multiplex PCR. The data hold about 180,000 clones, with around 81% observed a single time. CDR3 size: 15 residues. The germline V gene encodes CDR1 SGDLS and CDR2 YYNGEE. Concerning this clone: The germline gene is not matched at one end of the junction; a read error may be the cause.

The origin of this receptor is a woman in her twenties or thirties in good health and CMV-seronegative. The genes are TRBV9 and TRBJ2-4, with 7 bases aligning to TRBD1. Sequenced sample: PBMCs. The CDR3 DNA sequence: TGTGCCAGCAGCGTCGGACAGGCGAGCGCGAACAGTCAGTACTTC. It is translated as CASSVGQASANSQYF.